Listed here are 8 T cell receptor beta chains from one sample, sequenced in a study of blood T cell dynamics during melanoma immunotherapy. Repertoires were generated with immunoSEQ multiplex PCR, while TCRdb's copy carries only in-frame clones and drops some. Of roughly 29,000 clones detected, over 80% appear once; the ten largest clones hold about 9.3%. This sample's time point: week 3, after first cycle of checkpoint inhibitor. This specimen consisted of blood, obtained from a patient treated with checkpoint blockade. The source is a human donor with melanoma.

V usage is TRBV15 and J usage is TRBJ2-2; D is perhaps TRBD1 (5 bases). The CDR3 is 14 amino acids. V gave up 4 bases and J gave up 1 base, with 7 bases separating them. CDR1 is LNHNV, CDR2 YYDKDF, per germline (reference sequence). In DNA, the CDR3 is TGTGCCACCAGCACCGGACAGAACACCGGGGAGCTGTTTTTT. It yields the protein CATSTGQNTGELFF.

The V and J genes are TRBV7-6 and TRBJ1-2; a weak D match, TRBD1 (5 bases). CDR3 length equals 12 residues. Deletions cut 1 base from V and 9 bases from J, with 9 bases between. The V gene's germline CDR1 is SGHVS and CDR2 FNYEAQ. CDR3 sequence (DNA): TGTGCCAGCAGCTTAGTTGGGGCCAGCTACACCTTC. The encoded protein is CASSLVGASYTF.

CDR3 protein: CASSPSAGNTEAFF. The DNA for the CDR3 is TGTGCCAGCAGTCCCTCTGCGGGGAACACTGAAGCTTTCTTT. The gene calls are TRBV27 and TRBJ1-1; the D is unclear. The germline V gene has CDR1 MNHEY and CDR2 SMNVEV (reference sequence). The CDR3 loop spans 14 amino acids. The V end was cut by 5 bases, the J end by 1 base, with 11 bases between.

CDR3 protein: CAWSGGSPYNSPLHF. The DNA of the CDR3 is TGTGCCTGGAGTGGGGGTTCCCCCTATAATTCACCCCTCCACTTT. The chain is built from TRBV30 and TRBJ1-6; unclear D gene. V was trimmed by 1 base and J by 2 bases, leaving 9 bases between them. The CDR3 covers 15 residues. CDR1 and CDR2 (germline): GTSNPN, SVGIG (reference sequence).

The chain links TRBV7-9 to TRBJ1-1; D uncertain. This CDR3 has 14 amino acids. Trimming took off 5 bases at V and 3 bases at J, with 13 bases between the two ends. Germline CDR1 SEHNR, CDR2 FQNEAQ (reference sequence). CDR3 bases: TGTGCCAGCAGCCTTTCCGGGCGGGACACTGAAGCTTTCTTT. It encodes CASSLSGRDTEAFF.

The chain couples TRBV20-1 to TRBJ1-1; maybe TRBD1 (5 bases). Germline-derived CDR1 and CDR2 are DFQATT and SNEGSKA (reference sequence). Between the trimmed V and J ends, which lost 6 bases and 5 bases, there was a span of 10 bases. This CDR3 spans 11 amino acids. The CDR3 protein is CSALKGTEAFF. In nucleotides, the CDR3 is TGCAGTGCATTGAAGGGGACTGAAGCTTTCTTT.

The chain couples TRBV4-2 to TRBJ2-7; tentative D call: TRBD1 (6 bases). Trimming left V 0 bases short and J 4 bases short, with 10 bases between. The CDR3 has 14 residues. Germline-derived CDR1 and CDR2 are LGHNA and YNFKEQ. The CDR3 sequence is CASSQDRGSYEQYF. In DNA form, the CDR3 reads TGTGCCAGCAGCCAAGATAGGGGGTCGTACGAGCAGTACTTC.

V and J are TRBV7-9 and TRBJ1-1, with D possibly being TRBD1 (6 bases). There are 17 residues in the CDR3. Germline CDR1 reads SEHNR; CDR2 reads FQNEAQ (reference sequence). The V end was cut by 3 bases, the J end by 0 bases, with 17 bases between. In DNA, the CDR3 is TGTGCCAGCAGCTTGGTTTCGCGGGGGCCCATGAACACTGAAGCTTTCTTT. Its translation is CASSLVSRGPMNTEAFF.